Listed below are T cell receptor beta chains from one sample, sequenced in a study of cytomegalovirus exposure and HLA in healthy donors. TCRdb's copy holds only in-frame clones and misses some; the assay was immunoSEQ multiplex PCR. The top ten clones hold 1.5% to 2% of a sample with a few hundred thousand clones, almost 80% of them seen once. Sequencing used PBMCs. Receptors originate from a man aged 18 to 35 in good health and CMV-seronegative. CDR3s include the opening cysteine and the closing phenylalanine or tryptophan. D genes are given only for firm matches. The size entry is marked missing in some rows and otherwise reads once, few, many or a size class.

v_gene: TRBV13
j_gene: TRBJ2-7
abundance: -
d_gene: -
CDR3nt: TGTGCCAGCAGCGTCTACGGGGATCACGAGCAGTACTTC
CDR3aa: CASSVYGDHEQYF

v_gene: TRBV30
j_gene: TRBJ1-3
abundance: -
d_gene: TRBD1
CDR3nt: TGTGCCTGGAGTGGGGTAGGGGGCAAGGTGGTTGAGGGAAACACCATATATTTT
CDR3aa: CAWSGVGGKVVEGNTIYF

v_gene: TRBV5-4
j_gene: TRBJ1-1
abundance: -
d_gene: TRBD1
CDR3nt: TGTGCCAGCAGCTTGACAGGGGGAGGCTCCACTGAAGCTTTCTTT
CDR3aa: CASSLTGGGSTEAFF

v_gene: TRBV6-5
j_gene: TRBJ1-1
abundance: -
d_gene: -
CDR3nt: TGTGCCAGCAGTGAGGGTCGGAGGAGAGAAGCTTTCTTT
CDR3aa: CASSEGRRREAFF

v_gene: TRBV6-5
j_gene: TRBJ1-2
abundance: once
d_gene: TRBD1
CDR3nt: TGTGCCAGCAGTTACTCAGGGACAGGGCTTGGGGGCTACACCTTC
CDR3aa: CASSYSGTGLGGYTF

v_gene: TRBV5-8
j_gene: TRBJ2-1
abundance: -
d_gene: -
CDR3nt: TGTGCCAGCAGCTTATACAGGGTCACCTCCTACAATGAGCAGTTCTTC
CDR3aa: CASSLYRVTSYNEQFF

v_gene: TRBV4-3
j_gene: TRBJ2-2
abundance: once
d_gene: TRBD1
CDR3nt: TGCGCCAGCAGCCAAGTGATCGACAGGGCCGGGGAGCTGTTTTTT
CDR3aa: CASSQVIDRAGELFF

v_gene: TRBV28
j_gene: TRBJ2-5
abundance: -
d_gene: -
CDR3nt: TGTGCCAGCAGTTTGAACAATTGGGAGACCCAGTACTTC
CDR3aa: CASSLNNWETQYF

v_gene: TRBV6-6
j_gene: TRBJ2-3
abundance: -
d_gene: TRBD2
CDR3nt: TGTGCCAGCAGCGGACTAGCCGGCACAGATACGCAGTATTTT
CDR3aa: CASSGLAGTDTQYF

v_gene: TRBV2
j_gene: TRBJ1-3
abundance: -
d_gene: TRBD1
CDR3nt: TGTGCCAGCAGTGTTGCTTTGACAGGGGTAGGAAACACCATATATTTT
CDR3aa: CASSVALTGVGNTIYF

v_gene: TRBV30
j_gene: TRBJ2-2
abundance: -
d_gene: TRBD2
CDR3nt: TGTGCCTGGAGTGTACTCAGGACTAGTTACCCAACGGGCACCGGGGAGCTGTTTTTT
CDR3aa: CAWSVLRTSYPTGTGELFF

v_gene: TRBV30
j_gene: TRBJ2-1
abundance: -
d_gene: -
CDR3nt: TGTGCCTGGAGTGTACACAACAATGAGCAGTTCTTC
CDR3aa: CAWSVHNNEQFF

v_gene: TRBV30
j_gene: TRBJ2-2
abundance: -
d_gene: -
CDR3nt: TGTGCCTGGAGTATAGGGGAGAACACCGGGGAGCTGTTTTTT
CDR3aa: CAWSIGENTGELFF

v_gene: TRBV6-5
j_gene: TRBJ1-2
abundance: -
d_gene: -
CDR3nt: TGTGCCAGCAGTTACTCCCAGGGAAGTAATGGCTACACCTTC
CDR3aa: CASSYSQGSNGYTF

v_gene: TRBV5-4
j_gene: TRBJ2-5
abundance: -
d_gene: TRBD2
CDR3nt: TGTGCCAGCAGCTCAGCCGTAGCGGGGGTGGAGACCCAGTACTTC
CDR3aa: CASSSAVAGVETQYF

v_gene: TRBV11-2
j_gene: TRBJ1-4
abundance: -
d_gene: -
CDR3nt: TGTGCCAGCAGCCCTATTAGGACACCACCGAGGAAAAAACTGTTTTTT
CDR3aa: CASSPIRTPPRKKLFF

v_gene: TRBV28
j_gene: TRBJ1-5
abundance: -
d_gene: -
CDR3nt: TGTGCCAGCAGTTTTAACAGGGAGAGTCAGCCCCAGCATTTT
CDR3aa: CASSFNRESQPQHF

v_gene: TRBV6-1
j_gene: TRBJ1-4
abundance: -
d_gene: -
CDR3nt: TGTGCCAGCAGTGGAAACAGGGAAACAACTAATGAAAAACTGTTTTTT
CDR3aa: CASSGNRETTNEKLFF

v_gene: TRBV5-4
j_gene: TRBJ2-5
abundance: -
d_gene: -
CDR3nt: TGTGCCAGCAGCTCTCAGGGAAAAGTGGAGACCCAGTACTTC
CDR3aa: CASSSQGKVETQYF

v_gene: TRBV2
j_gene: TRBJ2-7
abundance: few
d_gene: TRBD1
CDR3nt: TGTGCCAGCAGCCTAGGGGGCCTAACTGAGCAGTACTTC
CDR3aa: CASSLGGLTEQYF

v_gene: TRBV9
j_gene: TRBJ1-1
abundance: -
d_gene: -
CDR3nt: TGTGCCAGCAGCGTAGCCTCTTACACTGAAGCTTTCTTT
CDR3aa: CASSVASYTEAFF

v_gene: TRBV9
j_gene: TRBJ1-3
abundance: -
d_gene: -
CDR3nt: TGTGCCAGCAGCGTAGGAGGGAGCTCTGGAAACACCATATATTTT
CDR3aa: CASSVGGSSGNTIYF

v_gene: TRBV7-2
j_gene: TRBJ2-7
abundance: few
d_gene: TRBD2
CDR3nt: TGTGCCAGCAGCTTCTTAGCGGGGGGCATGGACTACGAGCAGTACTTC
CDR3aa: CASSFLAGGMDYEQYF

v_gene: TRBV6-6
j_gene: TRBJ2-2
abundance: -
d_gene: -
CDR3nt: TGTGCCAGCAGTCACGGACCCAACAGGGACACCGGGGAGCTGTTTTTT
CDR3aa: CASSHGPNRDTGELFF

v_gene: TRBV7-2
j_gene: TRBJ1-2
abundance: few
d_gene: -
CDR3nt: TGTGCCAGCAGCCCACCGGGTAGGGAGGATCGCTACACCTTC
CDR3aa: CASSPPGREDRYTF

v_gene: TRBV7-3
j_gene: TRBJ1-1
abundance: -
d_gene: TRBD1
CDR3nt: TGTGCCAGCAGCTTAAGTGCCGGGGGACAGGTGAACGCTGAAGCTTTCTTT
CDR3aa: CASSLSAGGQVNAEAFF

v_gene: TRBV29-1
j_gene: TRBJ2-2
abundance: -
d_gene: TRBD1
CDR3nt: TGCAGCGTTCACAGGGGGCACGCCGGGGAGCTGTTTTTT
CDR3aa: CSVHRGHAGELFF

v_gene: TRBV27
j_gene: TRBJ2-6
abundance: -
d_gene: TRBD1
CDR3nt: TGTGCCAGCAGACGCCCGGGACAGGGGGCGCGGGGGGCCAACGTCCTGACTTTC
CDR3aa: CASRRPGQGARGANVLTF

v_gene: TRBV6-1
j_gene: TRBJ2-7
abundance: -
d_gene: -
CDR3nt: TGTGCCAGCAGTGAGTCGCTACCAAGCTACGAGCAGTACTTC
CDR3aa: CASSESLPSYEQYF

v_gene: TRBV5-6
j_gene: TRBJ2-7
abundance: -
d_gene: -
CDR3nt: TGTGCCAGCAGCTTGAGGGGGAACTGGGGGTACGAGCAGTACTTC
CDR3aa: CASSLRGNWGYEQYF

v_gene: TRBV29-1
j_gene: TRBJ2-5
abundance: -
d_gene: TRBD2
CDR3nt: TGCAGCGTTGAAGGCCTCAGCGGGGGGCCTCAAGAGACCCAGTACTTC
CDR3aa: CSVEGLSGGPQETQYF

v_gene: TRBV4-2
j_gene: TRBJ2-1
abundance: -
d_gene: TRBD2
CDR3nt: TGTGCCAGCAGCCAAGAGGGACTAGGAGACAATGAGCAGTTCTTC
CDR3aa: CASSQEGLGDNEQFF

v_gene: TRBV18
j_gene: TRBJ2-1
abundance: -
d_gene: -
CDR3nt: TGTGCCAGCTCACCCACAGCACAAGAAAATGAGCAGTTCTTC
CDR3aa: CASSPTAQENEQFF

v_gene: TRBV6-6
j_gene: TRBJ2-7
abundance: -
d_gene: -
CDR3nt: TGTGCCAGCAGTTACTCGGCTGAGCAGTACTTC
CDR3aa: CASSYSAEQYF

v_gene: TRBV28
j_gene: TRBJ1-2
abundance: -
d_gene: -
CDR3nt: TGTGCCAGCAGCCCAGGGCAGAACTATGGCTACACCTTC
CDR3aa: CASSPGQNYGYTF

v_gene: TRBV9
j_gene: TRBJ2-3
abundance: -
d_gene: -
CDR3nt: TGTGCCAGCAGGGGAGTCACAGATACGCAGTATTTT
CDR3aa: CASRGVTDTQYF

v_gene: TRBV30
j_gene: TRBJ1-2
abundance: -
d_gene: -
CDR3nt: TGTGCCTGGAGTTCCGGCGGCGATGGCTACACCTTC
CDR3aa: CAWSSGGDGYTF

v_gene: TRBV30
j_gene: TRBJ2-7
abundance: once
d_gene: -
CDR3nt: TGTGCCTGGACGGTTAGTGTCCGGGAAGGGTACGAGCAGTACTTC
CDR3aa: CAWTVSVREGYEQYF

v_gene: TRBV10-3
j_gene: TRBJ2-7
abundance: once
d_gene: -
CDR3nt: TGTGCCAGCCATCAGCCCAATACAGGTCCCTACGAGCAGTACTTC
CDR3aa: CASHQPNTGPYEQYF

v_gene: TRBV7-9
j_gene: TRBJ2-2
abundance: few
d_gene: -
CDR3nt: TGTGCCAGCAGCATAGACTTGGCGAACACCGGGGAGCTGTTTTTT
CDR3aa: CASSIDLANTGELFF

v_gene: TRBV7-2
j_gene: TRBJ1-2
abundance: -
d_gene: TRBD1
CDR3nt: TGTGCCAGCAGCCTGAGGACAGGGGCGATACCTCCCTATGGCTACACCTTC
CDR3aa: CASSLRTGAIPPYGYTF

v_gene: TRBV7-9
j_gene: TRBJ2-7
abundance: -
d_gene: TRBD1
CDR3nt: TGTGCCAGCAGCCCTGGACAGGACTACGAGCAGTACTTC
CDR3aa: CASSPGQDYEQYF

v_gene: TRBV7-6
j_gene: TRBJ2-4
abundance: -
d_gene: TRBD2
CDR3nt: TGTGCCAGCAGCAGGACTAGCGGGAGAGACATTCAGTACTTC
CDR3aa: CASSRTSGRDIQYF

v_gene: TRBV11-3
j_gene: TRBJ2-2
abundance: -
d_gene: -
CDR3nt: TGTGCCAGCAGCTATCTAGCGTCCGGGGAGCTGTTTTTT
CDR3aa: CASSYLASGELFF

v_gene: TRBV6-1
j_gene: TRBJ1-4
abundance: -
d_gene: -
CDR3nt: TGTGCCAGCAGTGAACGGGGGTCTAATGAAAAACTGTTTTTT
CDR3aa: CASSERGSNEKLFF

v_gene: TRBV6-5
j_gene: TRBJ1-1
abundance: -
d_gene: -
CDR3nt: TGTGCCAGCAGTTACGGTCCAGGGTCGGTGAGGTCTGAAGCTTTCTTT
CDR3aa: CASSYGPGSVRSEAFF

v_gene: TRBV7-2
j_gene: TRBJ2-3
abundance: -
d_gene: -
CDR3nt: TGTGCCAGCAGCATACTAGCTGCGTCTAGCACAGATACGCAGTATTTT
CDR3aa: CASSILAASSTDTQYF

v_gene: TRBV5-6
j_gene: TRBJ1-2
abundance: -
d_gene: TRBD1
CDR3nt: TGTGCCAGCAGCCAAATGGGACAGGGGAACTATGGCTACACCTTC
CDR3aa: CASSQMGQGNYGYTF

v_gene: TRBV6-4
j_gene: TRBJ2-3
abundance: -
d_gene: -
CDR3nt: TGTGCCAGCAGTCCCTCCTATGACACAGATACGCAGTATTTT
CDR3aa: CASSPSYDTDTQYF

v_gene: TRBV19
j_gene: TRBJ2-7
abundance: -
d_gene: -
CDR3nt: TGTGCCAGTAGTGCCGACAGCCAATACTCCTACGAGCAGTACTTC
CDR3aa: CASSADSQYSYEQYF

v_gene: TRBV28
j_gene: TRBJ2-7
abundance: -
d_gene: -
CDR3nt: TGTGCCAGCAGTTCCCCTCGGTGGGGGGAGGCCTACGAGCAGTACTTC
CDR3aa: CASSSPRWGEAYEQYF

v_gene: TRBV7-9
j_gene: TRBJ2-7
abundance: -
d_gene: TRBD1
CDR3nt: TGTGCCAGCAGCCCGCTCTGGGCTCGACAGGGCCCCGTTGAGCAGTACTTC
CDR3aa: CASSPLWARQGPVEQYF